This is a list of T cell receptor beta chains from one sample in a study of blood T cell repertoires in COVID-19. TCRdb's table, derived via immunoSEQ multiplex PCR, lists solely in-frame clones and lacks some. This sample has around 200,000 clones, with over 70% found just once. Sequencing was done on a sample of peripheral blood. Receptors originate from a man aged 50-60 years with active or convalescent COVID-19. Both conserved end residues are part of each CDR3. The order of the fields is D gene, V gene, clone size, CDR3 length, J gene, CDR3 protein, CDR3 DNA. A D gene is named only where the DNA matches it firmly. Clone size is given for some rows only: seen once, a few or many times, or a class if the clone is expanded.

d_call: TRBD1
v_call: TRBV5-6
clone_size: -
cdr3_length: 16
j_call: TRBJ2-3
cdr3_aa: CASTTRQGLVTDTQYF
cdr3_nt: TGTGCCAGCACAACCCGACAGGGGCTGGTCACAGATACGCAGTATTTT

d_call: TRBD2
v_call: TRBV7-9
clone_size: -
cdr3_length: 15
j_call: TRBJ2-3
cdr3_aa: CASSQAGATVDTQYF
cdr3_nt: TGTGCCAGCAGCCAAGCGGGGGCAACAGTAGATACGCAGTATTTT

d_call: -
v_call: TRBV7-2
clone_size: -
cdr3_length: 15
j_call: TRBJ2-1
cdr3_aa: CASSLQTTQFNEQFF
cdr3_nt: TGTGCCAGCAGCTTACAGACTACCCAGTTCAATGAGCAGTTCTTC

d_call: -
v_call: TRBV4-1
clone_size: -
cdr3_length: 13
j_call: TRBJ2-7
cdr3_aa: CASSRRDWEEQYF
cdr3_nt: TGCGCCAGCAGCCGAAGGGACTGGGAAGAGCAGTACTTC

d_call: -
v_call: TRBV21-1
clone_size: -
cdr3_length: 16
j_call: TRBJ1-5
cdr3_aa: CASSKDRESSNQPQHF
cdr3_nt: TGTGCCAGCAGCAAAGACAGGGAGTCCAGCAATCAGCCCCAGCATTTT

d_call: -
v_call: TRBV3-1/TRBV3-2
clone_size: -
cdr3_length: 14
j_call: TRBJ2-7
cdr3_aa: CASSQRDSHYEQYF
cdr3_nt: TGTGCCAGCAGTCAGAGAGACAGCCACTACGAGCAGTACTTC

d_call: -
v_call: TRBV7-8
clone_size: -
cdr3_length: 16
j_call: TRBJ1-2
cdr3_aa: CASSLVRVLLPYGYTF
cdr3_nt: TGTGCCAGCAGCTTAGTCAGGGTTCTCCTTCCCTATGGCTACACCTTC

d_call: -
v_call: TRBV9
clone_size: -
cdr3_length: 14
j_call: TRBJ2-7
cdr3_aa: CASSRLGPNDEQYF
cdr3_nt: TGTGCCAGCAGCCGACTAGGCCCAAATGACGAGCAGTACTTC

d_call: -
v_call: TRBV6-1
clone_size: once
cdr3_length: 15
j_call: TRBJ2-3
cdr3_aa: CASSELPSSTDTQYF
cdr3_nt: TGTGCCAGCAGTGAACTACCTTCTAGCACAGATACGCAGTATTTT

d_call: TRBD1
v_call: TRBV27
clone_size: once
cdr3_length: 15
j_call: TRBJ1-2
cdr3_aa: CASSFSTTGAYGYTF
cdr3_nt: TGTGCCAGCAGTTTTTCAACGACAGGGGCCTATGGCTACACCTTC

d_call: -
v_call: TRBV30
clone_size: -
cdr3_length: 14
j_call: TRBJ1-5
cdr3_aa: CAWSLGGGNQPQHF
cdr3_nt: TGTGCCTGGAGCCTCGGAGGGGGCAATCAGCCCCAGCATTTT

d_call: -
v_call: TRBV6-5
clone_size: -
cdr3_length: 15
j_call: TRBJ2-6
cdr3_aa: CASNEGQSTANVLTF
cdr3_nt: TGTGCCAGCAACGAAGGACAGTCTACGGCCAACGTCCTGACTTTC

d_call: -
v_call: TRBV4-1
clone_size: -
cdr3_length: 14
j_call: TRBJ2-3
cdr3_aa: CASSNSAGTDTQYF
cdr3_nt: TGCGCCAGCAGCAATAGCGCTGGCACAGATACGCAGTATTTT

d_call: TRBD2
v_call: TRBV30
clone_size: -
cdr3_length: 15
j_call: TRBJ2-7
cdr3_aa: CACTIPAGGSYEQYF
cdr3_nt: TGTGCCTGCACTATACCCGCGGGGGGCTCCTACGAGCAGTACTTC

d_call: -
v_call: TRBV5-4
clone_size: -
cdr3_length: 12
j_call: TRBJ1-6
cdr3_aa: CASSQPGVALHF
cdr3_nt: TGTGCCAGCAGCCAGCCGGGGGTGGCCCTCCACTTT

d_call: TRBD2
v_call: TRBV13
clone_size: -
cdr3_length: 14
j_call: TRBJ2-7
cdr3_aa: CASRLAGGPSEQYF
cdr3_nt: TGTGCCAGCAGGCTAGCGGGAGGGCCAAGCGAGCAGTACTTC

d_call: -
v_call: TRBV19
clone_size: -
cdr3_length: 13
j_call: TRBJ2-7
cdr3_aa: CASSISGAHEQYF
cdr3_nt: TGTGCCAGTAGTATATCAGGGGCCCACGAGCAGTACTTC

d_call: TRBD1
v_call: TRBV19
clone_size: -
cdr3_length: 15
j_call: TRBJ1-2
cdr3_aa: CASSTGQATNYGYTF
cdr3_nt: TGTGCCAGTAGTACCGGACAGGCCACTAACTATGGCTACACCTTC

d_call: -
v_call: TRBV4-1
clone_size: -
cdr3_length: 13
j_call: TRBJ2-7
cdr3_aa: CASSRQTEYEQYF
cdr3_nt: TGCGCCAGCAGCAGGCAAACAGAATACGAGCAGTACTTC

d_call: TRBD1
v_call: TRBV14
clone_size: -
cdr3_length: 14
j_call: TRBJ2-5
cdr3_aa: CASSLRTGRETQYF
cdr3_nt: TGTGCCAGCAGCCTGAGGACAGGGCGAGAGACCCAGTACTTC

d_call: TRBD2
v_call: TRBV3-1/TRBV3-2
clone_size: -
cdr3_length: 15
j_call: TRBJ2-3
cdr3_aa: CASSQLAGGTDTQYF
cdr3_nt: TGTGCCAGCAGCCAGTTAGCGGGAGGGACAGATACGCAGTATTTT

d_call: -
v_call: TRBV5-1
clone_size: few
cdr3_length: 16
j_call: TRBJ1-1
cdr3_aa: CASSLDPGSGNTEAFF
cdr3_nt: TGCGCCAGCAGCTTGGATCCGGGATCGGGGAACACTGAAGCTTTCTTT

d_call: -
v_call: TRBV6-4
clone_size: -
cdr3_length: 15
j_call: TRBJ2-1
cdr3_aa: CASSQRTRGSTEQFF
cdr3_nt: TGTGCCAGCAGTCAGAGGACAAGGGGAAGTACAGAGCAGTTCTTC

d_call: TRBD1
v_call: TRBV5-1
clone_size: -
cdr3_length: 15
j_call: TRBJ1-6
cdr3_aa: CASSLAGTGRSERLF
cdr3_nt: TGCGCCAGCAGCTTGGCGGGGACAGGTAGGTCGGAGCGCCTCTTT

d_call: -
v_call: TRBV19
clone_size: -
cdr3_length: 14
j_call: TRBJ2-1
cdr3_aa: CASSIPNFNNEQFF
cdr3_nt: TGTGCCAGTAGTATCCCCAACTTCAACAATGAGCAGTTCTTC

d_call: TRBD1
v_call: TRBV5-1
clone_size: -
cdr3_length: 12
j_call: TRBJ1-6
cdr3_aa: CASSDTGEPLHF
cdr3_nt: TGCGCCAGCAGCGACACAGGGGAGCCCCTCCACTTT

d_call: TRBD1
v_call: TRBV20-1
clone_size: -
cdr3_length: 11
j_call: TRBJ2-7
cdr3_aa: CSARGGQGSYF
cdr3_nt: TGCAGTGCCAGGGGGGGACAGGGCTCGTACTTC

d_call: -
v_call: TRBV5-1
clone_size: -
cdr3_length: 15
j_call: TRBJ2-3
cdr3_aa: CASTTLGGNTDTQYF
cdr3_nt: TGCGCCAGCACTACCTTGGGGGGAAACACAGATACGCAGTATTTT